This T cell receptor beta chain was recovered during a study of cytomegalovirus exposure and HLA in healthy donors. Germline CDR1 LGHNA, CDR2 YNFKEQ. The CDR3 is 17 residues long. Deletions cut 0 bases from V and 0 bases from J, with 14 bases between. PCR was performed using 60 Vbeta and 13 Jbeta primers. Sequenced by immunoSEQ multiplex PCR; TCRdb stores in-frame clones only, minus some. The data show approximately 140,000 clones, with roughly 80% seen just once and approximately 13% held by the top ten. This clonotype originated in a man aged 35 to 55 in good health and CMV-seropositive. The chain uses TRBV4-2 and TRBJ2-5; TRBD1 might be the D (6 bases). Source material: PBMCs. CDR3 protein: CASSQDSAQGYQETQYF. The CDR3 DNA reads TGTGCCAGCAGCCAAGATTCCGCTCAGGGGTACCAAGAGACCCAGTACTTC.